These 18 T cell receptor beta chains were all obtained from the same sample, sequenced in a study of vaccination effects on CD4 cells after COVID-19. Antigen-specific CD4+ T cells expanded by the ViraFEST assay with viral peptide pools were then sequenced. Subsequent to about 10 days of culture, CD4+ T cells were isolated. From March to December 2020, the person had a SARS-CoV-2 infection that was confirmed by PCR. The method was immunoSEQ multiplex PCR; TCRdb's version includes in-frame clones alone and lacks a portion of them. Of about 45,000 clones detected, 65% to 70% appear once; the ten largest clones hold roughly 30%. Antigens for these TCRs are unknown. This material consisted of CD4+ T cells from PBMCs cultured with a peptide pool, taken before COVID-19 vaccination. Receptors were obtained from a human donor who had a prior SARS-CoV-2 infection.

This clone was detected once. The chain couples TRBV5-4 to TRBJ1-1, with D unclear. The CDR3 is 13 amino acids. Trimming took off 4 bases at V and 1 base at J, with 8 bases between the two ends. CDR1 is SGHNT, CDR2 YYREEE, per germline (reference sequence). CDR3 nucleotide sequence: TGTGCCAGCAGCCGTGACGCGAACACTGAAGCTTTCTTT. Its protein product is CASSRDANTEAFF.

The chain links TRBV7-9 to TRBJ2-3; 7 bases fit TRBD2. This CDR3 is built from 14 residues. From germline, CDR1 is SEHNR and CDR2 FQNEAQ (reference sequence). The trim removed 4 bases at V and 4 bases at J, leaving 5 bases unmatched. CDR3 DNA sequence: TGTGCCAGCAGCTACGGACTAGAAGCAGATACGCAGTATTTT. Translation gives CASSYGLEADTQYF.

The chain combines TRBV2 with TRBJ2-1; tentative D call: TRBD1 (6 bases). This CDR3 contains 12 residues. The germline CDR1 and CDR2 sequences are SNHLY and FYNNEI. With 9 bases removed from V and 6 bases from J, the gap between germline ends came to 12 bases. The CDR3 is CASRGMSNEQFF. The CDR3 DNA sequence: TGTGCCAGTAGGGGGATGTCCAATGAGCAGTTCTTC.

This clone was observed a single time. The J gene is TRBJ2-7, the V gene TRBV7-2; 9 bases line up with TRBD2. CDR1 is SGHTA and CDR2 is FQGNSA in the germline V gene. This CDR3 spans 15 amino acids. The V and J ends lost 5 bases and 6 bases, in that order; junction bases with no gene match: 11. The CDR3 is CASSQRGVLMVEQYF. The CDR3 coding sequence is TGTGCCAGCAGCCAGCGGGGGGTTCTCATGGTCGAGCAGTACTTC.

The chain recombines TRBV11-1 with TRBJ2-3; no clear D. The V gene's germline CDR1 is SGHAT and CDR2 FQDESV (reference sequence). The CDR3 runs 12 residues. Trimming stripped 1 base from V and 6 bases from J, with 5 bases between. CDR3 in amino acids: CASSLVVDTQYF. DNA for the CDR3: TGTGCCAGCAGCTTAGTTGTGGATACGCAGTATTTT.

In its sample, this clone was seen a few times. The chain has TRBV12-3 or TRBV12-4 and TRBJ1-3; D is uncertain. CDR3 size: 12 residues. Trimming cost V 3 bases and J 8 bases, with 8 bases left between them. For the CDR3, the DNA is TGTGCCAGCAGTTTTACCCGTTACACCATATATTTT. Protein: CASSFTRYTIYF.

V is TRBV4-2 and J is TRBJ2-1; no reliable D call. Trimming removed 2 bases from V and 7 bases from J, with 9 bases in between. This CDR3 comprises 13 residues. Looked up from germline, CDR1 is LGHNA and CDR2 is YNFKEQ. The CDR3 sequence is CASSQLPQNEQFF. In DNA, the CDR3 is TGTGCCAGCAGCCAACTCCCACAGAATGAGCAGTTCTTC.

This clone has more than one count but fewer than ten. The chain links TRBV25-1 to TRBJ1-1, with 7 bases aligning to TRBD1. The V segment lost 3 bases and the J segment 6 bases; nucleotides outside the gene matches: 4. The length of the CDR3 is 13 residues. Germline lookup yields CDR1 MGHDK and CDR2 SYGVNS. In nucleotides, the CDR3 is TGTGCCAGCAGTGATGAGGGGGCGTCTGAAGCTTTCTTT. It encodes CASSDEGASEAFF. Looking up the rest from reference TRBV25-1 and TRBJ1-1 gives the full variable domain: EADIYQTPRYLVIGTGKKITLECSQTMGHDKMYWYQQDPGMELHLIHYSYGVNSTEKGDLSSESTVSRIRTEHFPLTLESARPSHTSQYLCASSDEGASEAFFGQGTRLTVV.

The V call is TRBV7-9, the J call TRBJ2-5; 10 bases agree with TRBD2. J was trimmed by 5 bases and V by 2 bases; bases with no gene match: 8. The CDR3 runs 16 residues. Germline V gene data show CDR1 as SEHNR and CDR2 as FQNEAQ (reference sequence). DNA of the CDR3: TGTGCCAGCAGCTTATTCCCAGCGGGAGGGCCGGAGACCCAGTACTTC. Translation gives CASSLFPAGGPETQYF.

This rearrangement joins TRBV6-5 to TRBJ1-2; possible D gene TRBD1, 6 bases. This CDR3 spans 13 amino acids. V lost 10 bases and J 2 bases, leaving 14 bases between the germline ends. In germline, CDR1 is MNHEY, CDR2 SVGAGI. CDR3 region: CATLVGGNYGYTF. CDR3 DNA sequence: TGTGCCACCCTCGTAGGGGGGAACTATGGCTACACCTTC.

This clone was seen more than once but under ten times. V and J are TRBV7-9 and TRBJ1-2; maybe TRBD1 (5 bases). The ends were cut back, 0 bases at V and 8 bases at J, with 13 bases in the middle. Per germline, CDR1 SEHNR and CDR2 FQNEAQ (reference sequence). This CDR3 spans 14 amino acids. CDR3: CASSLALAGIGYTF. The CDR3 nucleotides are TGTGCCAGCAGCTTAGCGTTGGCAGGGATAGGCTACACCTTC. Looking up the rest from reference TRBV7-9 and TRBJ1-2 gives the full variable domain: DTGVSQNPRHKITKRGQNVTFRCDPISEHNRLYWYRQTLGQGPEFLTYFQNEAQLEKSRLLSDRFSAERPKGSFSTLEIQRTEQGDSAMYLCASSLALAGIGYTFGSGTRLTVV.

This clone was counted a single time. The CDR3 sequence is CASRDLRNEQFF. CDR3 nucleotides: TGTGCCAGCAGGGACCTCAGGAATGAGCAGTTCTTC. The chain links TRBV2 to TRBJ2-1; D is unresolved. V shed 6 bases and J shed 7 bases, with 10 bases lying between them. The length of the CDR3 is 12 residues. The germline gives CDR1 SNHLY, CDR2 FYNNEI.

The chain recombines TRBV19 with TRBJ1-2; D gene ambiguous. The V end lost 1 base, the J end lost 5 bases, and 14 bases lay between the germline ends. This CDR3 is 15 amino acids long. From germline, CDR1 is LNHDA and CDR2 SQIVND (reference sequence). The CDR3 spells CASSIVAARYYGYTF. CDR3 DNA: TGTGCCAGTAGTATAGTGGCAGCCCGTTATTATGGCTACACCTTC.

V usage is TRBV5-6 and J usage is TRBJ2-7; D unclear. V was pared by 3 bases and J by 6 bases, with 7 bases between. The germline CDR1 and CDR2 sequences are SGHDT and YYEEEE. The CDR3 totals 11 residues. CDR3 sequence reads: CASSSRGEQYF. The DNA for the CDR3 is TGTGCCAGCAGCTCCCGCGGCGAGCAGTACTTC.

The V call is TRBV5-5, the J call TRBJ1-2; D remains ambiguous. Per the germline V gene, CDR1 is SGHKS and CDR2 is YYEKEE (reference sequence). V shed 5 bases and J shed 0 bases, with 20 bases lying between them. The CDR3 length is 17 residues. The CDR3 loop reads CASSRAGFRNANYGYTF. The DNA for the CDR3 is TGTGCCAGCAGTCGCGCCGGGTTCAGAAATGCTAACTATGGCTACACCTTC.

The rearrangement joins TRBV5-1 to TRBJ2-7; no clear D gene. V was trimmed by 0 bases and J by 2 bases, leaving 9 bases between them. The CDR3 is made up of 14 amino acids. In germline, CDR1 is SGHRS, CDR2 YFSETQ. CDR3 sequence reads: CASSLEFVAYEQYF. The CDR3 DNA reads TGCGCCAGCAGCTTGGAATTTGTGGCCTACGAGCAGTACTTC.

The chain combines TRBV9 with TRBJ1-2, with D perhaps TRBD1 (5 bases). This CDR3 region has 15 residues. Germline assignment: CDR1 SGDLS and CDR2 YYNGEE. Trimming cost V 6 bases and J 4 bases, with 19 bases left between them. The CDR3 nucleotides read TGTGCCAGCACCCAAGGGACTACGGTCCCCTATGGCTACACCTTC. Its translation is CASTQGTTVPYGYTF.

The CDR3 spells CSAQQGYGYTF. CDR3 sequence (DNA): TGCAGTGCCCAACAGGGGTATGGCTACACCTTC. This sequence joins TRBV20-1 and TRBJ1-2; 7 nucleotides line up with TRBD1. After removal of 6 bases from V and 5 bases from J, the junction contained 3 bases not matched to a gene. CDR1 DFQATT and CDR2 SNEGSKA come from the germline V gene (reference sequence). This CDR3 is 11 amino acids long.